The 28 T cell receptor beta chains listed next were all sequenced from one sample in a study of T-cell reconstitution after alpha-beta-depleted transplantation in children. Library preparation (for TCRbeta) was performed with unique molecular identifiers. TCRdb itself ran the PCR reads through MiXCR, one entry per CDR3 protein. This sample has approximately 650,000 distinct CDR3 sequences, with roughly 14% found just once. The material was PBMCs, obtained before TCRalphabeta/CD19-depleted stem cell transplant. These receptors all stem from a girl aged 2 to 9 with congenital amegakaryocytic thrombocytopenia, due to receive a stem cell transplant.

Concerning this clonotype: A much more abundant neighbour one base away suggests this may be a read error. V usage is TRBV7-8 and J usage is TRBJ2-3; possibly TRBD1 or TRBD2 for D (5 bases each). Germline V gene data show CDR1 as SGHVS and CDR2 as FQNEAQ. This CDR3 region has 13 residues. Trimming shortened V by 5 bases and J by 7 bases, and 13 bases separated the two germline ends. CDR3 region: CASSPRDQHTQYF. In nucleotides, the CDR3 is TGTGCCAGCAGCCCCCGGGACCAACATACGCAGTATTTT.

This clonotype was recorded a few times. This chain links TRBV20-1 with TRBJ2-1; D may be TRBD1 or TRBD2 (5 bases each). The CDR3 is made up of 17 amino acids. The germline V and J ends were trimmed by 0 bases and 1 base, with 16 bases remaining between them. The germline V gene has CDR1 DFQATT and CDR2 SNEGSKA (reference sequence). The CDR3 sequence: CSARDLWGNASYNEQFF. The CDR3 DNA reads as TGCAGTGCTAGAGATCTTTGGGGGAATGCTTCCTACAATGAGCAGTTCTTC.

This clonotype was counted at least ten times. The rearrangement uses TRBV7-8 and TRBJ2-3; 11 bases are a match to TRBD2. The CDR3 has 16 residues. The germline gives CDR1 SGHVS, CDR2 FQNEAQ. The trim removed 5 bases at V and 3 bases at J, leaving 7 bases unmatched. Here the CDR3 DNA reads TGTGCCAGCAGCGAGGGACTAGCGGACCTAACAGATACGCAGTATTTT. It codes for CASSEGLADLTDTQYF.

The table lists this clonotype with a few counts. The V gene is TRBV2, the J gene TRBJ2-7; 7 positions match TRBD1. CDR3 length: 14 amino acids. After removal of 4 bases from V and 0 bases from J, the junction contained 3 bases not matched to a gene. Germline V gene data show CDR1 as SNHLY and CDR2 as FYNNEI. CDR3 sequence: CASSVGTDSYEQYF. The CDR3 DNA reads TGTGCCAGCAGTGTCGGGACAGACTCCTACGAGCAGTACTTC. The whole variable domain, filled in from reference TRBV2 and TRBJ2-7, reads EPEVTQTPSHQVTQMGQEVILRCVPISNHLYFYWYRQILGQKVEFLVSFYNNEISEKSEIFDDQFSVERPDGSNFTLKIRSTKLEDSAMYFCASSVGTDSYEQYFGPGTRLTVT.

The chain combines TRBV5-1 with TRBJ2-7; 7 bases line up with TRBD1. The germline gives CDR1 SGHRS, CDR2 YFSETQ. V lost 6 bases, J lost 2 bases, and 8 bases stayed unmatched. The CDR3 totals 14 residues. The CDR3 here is CASTSGQFAYEQYF. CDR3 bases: TGCGCCAGCACGTCGGGACAGTTCGCCTACGAGCAGTACTTC. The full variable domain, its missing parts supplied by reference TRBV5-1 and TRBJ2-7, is KAGVTQTPRYLIKTRGQQVTLSCSPISGHRSVSWYQQTPGQGLQFLFEYFSETQRNKGNFPGRFSGRQFSNSRSEMNVSTLELGDSALYLCASTSGQFAYEQYFGPGTRLTVT.

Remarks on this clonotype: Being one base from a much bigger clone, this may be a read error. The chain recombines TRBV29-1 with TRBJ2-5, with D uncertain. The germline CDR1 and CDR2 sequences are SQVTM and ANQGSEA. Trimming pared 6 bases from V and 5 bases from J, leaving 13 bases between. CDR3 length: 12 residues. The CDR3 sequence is CSVESSVETQYF. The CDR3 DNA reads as TGCAGCGTAGAGAGTAGTGTTGAGACCCAGTACTTC.

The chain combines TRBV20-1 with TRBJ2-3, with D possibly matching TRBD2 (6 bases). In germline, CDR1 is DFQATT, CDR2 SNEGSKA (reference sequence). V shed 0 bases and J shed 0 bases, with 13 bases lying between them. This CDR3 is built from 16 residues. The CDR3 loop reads CSARDSPSGSTDTQYF. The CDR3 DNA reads TGCAGTGCTAGAGACTCGCCAAGCGGGAGCACAGATACGCAGTATTTT.

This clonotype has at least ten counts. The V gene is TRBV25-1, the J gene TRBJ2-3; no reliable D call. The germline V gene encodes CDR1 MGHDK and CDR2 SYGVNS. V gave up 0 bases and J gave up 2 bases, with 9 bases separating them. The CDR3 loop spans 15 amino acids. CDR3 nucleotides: TGTGCCAGCAGTGAATATAACAGCCCCACAGATACGCAGTATTTT. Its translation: CASSEYNSPTDTQYF.

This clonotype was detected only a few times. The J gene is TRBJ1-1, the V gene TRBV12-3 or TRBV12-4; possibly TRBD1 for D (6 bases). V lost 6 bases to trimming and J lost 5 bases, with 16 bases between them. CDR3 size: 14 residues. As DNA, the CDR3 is TGTGCCAGCAGCCGTGGACAGACATTAACTGAAGCTTTCTTT. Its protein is CASSRGQTLTEAFF.

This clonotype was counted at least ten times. CDR3 in DNA: TGCAGCGTCCTTGGTCCGGGACAGGGTTTCACTGAAGCTTTCTTT. This gives the protein CSVLGPGQGFTEAFF. V and J are TRBV29-1 and TRBJ1-1, with TRBD1 matching 9 bases. This CDR3 region has 15 residues. CDR1 and CDR2 from the germline V gene are SQVTM and ANQGSEA. The junction had 12 bases not matched to a gene; V was cut back by 6 bases and J by 4 bases. The whole variable domain, remainder taken from reference TRBV29-1 and TRBJ1-1, is SAVISQKPSRDICQRGTSLTIQCQVDSQVTMMFWYRQQPGQSLTLIATANQGSEATYESGFVIDKFPISRPNLTFSTLTVSNMSPEDSSIYLCSVLGPGQGFTEAFFGQGTRLTVV.

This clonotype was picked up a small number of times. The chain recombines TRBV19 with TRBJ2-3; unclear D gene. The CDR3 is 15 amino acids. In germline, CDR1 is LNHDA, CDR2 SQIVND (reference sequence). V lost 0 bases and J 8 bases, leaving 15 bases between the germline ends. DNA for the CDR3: TGTGCCAGTAGTATAGATCCTACCGGGCGAGGTACGCAGTATTTT. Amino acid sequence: CASSIDPTGRGTQYF.

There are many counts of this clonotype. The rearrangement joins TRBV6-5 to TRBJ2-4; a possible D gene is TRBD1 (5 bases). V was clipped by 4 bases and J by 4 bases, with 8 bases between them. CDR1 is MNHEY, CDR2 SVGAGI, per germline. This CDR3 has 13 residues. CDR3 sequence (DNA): TGTGCCAGCAGTTGGGGCGGTAAAAACATTCAGTACTTC. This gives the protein CASSWGGKNIQYF.

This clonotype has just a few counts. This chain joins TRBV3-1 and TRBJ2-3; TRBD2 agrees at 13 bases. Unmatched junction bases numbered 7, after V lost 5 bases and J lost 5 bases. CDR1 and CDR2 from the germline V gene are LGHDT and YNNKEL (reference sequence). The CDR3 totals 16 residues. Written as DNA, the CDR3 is TGTGCCAGCAGCAAGACTAGCGGGAGGAGGCAAGATACGCAGTATTTT. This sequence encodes CASSKTSGRRQDTQYF.

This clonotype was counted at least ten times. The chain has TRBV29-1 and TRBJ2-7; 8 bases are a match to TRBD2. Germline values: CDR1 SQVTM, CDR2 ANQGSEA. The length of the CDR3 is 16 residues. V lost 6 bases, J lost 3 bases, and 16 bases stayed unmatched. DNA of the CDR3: TGCAGCGTCTCAGAAATCGGGAGGGTATCCTACTACGAGCAGTACTTC. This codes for CSVSEIGRVSYYEQYF.

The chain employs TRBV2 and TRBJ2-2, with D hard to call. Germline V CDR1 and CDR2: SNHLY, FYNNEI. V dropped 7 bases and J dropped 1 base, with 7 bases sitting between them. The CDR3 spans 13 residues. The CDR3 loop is CASNWRNTGELFF. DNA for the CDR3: TGTGCCAGCAATTGGCGGAACACCGGGGAGCTGTTTTTT.

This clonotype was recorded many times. This CDR3 is CSARDAGLAGLYNEQFF. For the CDR3, the DNA is TGCAGTGCTAGAGATGCCGGTCTAGCGGGCCTATACAATGAGCAGTTCTTC. The chain couples TRBV20-1 to TRBJ2-1; 8 bases line up with TRBD2. Losses at the gene ends were 0 bases for V and 4 bases for J; bases not matched to a gene: 11. Per germline, CDR1 DFQATT and CDR2 SNEGSKA (reference sequence). This CDR3 contains 17 residues.

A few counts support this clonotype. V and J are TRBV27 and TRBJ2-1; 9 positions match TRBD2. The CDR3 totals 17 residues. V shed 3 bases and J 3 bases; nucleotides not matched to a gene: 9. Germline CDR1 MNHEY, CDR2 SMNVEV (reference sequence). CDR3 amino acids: CASSLVLAGGVYNEQFF. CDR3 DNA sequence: TGTGCCAGCAGTTTGGTACTAGCGGGTGGGGTCTACAATGAGCAGTTCTTC.

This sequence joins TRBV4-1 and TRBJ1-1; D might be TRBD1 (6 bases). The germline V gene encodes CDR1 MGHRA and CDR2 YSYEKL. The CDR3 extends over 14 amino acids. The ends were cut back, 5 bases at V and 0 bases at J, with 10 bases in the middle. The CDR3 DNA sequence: TGCGCCAGCAGCAAACAGGGAATGAACACTGAAGCTTTCTTT. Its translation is CASSKQGMNTEAFF.

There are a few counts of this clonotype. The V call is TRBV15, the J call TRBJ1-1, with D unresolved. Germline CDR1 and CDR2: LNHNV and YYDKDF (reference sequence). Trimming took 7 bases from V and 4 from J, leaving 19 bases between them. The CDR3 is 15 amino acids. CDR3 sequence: CATKKSTGPLTEAFF. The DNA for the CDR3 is TGTGCCACCAAGAAATCGACCGGGCCCCTCACTGAAGCTTTCTTT.

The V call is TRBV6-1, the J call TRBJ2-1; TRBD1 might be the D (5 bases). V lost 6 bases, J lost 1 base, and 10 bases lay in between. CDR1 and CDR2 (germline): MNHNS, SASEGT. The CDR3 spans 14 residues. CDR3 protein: CASRLTGSYNEQFF. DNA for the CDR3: TGTGCCAGCAGGCTCACAGGTTCCTACAATGAGCAGTTCTTC.

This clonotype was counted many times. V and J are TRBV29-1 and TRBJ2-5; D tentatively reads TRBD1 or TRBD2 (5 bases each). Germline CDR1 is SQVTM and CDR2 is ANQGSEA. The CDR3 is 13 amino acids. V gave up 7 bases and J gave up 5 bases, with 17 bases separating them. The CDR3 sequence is CSAGHRGLETQYF. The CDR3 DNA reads TGCAGCGCAGGACACCGAGGGCTGGAGACCCAGTACTTC.

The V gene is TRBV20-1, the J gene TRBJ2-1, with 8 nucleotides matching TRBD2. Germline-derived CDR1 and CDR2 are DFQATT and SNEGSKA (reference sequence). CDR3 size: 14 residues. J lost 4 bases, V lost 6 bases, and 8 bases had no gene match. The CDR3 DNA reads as TGCAGTGCCGGGACTAGTTTCCTTTACAATGAGCAGTTCTTC. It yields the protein CSAGTSFLYNEQFF.

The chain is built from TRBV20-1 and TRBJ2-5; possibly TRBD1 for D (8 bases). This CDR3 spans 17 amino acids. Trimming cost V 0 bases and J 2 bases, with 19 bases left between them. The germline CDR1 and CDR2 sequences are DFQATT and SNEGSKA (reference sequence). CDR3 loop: CSARDGSGTGDQETQYF. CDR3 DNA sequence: TGCAGTGCTAGAGATGGGAGCGGGACAGGCGATCAAGAGACCCAGTACTTC.

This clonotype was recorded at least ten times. The DNA of the CDR3 is TGTGCCAGCAGCTTAGCGCTTGTGAATGAGCAGTTCTTC. As protein: CASSLALVNEQFF. The chain combines TRBV7-9 with TRBJ2-1; D call uncertain. CDR1 and CDR2 from the germline V gene are SEHNR and FQNEAQ (reference sequence). The CDR3 runs to 13 residues. V was pared by 0 bases and J by 7 bases, with 7 bases between.

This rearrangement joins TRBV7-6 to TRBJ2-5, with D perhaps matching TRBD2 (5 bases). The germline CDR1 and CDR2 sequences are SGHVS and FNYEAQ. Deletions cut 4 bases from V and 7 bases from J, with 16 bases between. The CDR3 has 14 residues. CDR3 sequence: CASSYPGTKGTQYF. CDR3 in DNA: TGTGCCAGCAGCTATCCGGGAACCAAAGGGACCCAGTACTTC.

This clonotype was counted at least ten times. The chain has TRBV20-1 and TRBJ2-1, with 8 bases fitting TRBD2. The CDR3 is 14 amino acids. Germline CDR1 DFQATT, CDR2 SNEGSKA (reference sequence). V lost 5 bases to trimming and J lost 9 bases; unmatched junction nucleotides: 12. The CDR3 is CSARGERESSEQFF. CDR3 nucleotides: TGCAGTGCTCGGGGCGAGCGGGAGTCAAGTGAGCAGTTCTTC.

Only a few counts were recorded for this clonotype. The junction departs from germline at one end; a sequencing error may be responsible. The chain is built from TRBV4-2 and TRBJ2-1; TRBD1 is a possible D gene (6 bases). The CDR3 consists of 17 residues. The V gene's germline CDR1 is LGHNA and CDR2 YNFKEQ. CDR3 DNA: TGTGCCAGCAGCCAAGAGAGGCAAACAGGGTCCTATAATGAGCAGTTCTTC. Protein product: CASSQERQTGSYNEQFF.

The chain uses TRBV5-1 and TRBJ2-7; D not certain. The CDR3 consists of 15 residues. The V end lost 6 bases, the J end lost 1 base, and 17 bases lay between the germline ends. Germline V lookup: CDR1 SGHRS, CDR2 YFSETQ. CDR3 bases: TGCGCCAGCAAATATACCCACACGGTTTCCTACGAGCAGTACTTC. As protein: CASKYTHTVSYEQYF.